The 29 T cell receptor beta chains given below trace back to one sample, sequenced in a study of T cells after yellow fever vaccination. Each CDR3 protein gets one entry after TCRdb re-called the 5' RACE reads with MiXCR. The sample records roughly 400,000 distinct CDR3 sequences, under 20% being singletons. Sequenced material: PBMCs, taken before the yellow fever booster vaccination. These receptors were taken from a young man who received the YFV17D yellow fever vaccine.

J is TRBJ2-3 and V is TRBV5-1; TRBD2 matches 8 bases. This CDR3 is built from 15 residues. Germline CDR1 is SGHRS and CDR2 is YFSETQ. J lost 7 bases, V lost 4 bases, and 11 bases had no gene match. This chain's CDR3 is CASSPMERGRNTQYF. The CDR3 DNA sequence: TGCGCCAGCAGCCCGATGGAGCGGGGGAGGAATACGCAGTATTTT.

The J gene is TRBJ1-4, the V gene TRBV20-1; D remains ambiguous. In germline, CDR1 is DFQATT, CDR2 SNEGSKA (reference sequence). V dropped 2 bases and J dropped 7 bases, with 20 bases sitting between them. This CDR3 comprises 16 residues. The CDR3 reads CSARPGRRGVSEKLFF. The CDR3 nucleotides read TGCAGTGCTAGACCTGGGAGGAGAGGTGTGAGTGAAAAACTGTTTTTT.

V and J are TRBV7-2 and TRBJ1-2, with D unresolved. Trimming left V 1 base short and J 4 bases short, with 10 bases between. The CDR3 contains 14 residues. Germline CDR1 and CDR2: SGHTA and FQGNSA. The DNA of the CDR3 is TGTGCCAGCAGCTTAGGTTGGGCCCCCTATGGCTACACCTTC. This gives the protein CASSLGWAPYGYTF.

The CDR3 region is CASAPRVPLSGDTQYF. CDR3 DNA sequence: TGTGCCAGCGCCCCACGGGTCCCCCTCTCGGGAGATACGCAGTATTTT. This chain links TRBV27 with TRBJ2-3, with D uncertain. This CDR3 is built from 16 residues. Germline V gene data show CDR1 as MNHEY and CDR2 as SMNVEV (reference sequence). V shed 8 bases and J shed 5 bases, with 23 bases lying between them.

The CDR3 protein is CASSETGRKNTEAFF. The CDR3 DNA sequence: TGTGCCAGCAGCGAGACAGGGCGGAAGAACACTGAAGCTTTCTTT. The gene calls are TRBV12-3 or TRBV12-4 and TRBJ1-1; 7 bases fit TRBD1. Trimming removed 6 bases from V and 1 base from J; junction bases left unmatched: 8. This CDR3 region has 15 residues.

The CDR3 loop reads CASKIRPSLAEAFF. DNA for the CDR3: TGTGCCAGTAAAATTAGACCGAGCCTTGCTGAAGCTTTCTTT. The genes are TRBV7-8 and TRBJ1-1; D gene unclear. Germline CDR1 SGHVS, CDR2 FQNEAQ. This CDR3 is 14 amino acids long. With 9 bases removed from V and 6 bases from J, the gap between germline ends came to 20 bases.

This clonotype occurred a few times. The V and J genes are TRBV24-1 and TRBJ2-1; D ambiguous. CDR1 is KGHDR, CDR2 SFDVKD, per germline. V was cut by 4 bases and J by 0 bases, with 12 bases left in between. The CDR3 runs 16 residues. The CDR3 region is CATSDQDPSSYNEQFF. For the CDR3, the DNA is TGTGCCACCAGTGACCAAGACCCCAGCTCCTACAATGAGCAGTTCTTC.

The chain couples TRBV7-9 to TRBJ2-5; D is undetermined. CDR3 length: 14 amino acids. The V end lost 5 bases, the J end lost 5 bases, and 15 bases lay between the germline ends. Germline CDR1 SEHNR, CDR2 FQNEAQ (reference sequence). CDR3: CASSADSSLETQYF. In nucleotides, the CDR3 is TGTGCCAGCAGCGCAGACTCGAGTTTGGAGACCCAGTACTTC.

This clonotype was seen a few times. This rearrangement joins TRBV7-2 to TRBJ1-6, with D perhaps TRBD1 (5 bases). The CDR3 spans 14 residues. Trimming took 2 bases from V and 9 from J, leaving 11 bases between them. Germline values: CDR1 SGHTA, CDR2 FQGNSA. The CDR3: CASSLRRVGSPLHF. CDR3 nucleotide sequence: TGTGCCAGCAGCTTACGCAGGGTGGGTTCACCCCTCCACTTT.

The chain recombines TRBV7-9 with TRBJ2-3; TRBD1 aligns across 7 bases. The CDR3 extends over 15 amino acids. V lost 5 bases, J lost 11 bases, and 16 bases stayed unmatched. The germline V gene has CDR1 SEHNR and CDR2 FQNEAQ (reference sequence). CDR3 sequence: CASSRLEGQAREQYF. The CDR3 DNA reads TGTGCCAGCAGCCGACTCGAAGGACAGGCAAGGGAGCAGTATTTT.

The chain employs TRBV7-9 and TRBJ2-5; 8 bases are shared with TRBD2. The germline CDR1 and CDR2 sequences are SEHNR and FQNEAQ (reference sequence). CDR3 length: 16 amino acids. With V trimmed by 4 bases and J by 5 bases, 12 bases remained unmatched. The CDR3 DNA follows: TGTGCCAGCAGCTGGTCCGGCGGGGGGCCTCTGGAGACCCAGTACTTC. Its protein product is CASSWSGGGPLETQYF. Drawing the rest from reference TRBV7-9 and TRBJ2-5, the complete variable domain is DTGVSQNPRHKITKRGQNVTFRCDPISEHNRLYWYRQTLGQGPEFLTYFQNEAQLEKSRLLSDRFSAERPKGSFSTLEIQRTEQGDSAMYLCASSWSGGGPLETQYFGPGTRLLVL.

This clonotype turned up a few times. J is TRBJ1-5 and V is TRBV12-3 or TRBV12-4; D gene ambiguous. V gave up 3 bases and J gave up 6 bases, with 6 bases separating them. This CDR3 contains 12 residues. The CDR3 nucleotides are TGTGCCAGCAGTTTTGGAATTCAGCCCCAGCATTTT. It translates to CASSFGIQPQHF.

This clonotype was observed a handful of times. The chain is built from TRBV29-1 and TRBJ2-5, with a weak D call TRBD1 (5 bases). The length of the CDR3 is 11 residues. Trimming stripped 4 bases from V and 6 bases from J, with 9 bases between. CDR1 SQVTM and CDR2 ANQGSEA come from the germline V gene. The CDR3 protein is CSVGWGQTQYF. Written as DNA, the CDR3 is TGCAGCGTTGGCTGGGGCCAGACCCAGTACTTC.

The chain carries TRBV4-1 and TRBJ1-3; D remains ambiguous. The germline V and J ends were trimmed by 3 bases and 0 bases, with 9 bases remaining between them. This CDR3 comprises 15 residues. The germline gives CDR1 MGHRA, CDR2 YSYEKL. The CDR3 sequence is CASSQPASSGNTIYF. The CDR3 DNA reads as TGCGCCAGCAGCCAGCCGGCGAGCTCTGGAAACACCATATATTTT.

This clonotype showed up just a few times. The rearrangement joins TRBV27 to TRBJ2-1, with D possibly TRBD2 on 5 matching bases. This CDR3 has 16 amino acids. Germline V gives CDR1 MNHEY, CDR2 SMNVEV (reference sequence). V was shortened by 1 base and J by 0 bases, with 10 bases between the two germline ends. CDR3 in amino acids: CASSLWVASSYNEQFF. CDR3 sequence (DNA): TGTGCCAGCAGTTTATGGGTAGCGAGCTCCTACAATGAGCAGTTCTTC.

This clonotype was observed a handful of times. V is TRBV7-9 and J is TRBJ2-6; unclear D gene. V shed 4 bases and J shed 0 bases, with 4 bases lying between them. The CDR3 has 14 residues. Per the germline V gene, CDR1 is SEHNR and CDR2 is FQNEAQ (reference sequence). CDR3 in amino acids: CASSWPSGANVLTF. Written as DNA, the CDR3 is TGTGCCAGCAGCTGGCCCTCTGGGGCCAACGTCCTGACTTTC.

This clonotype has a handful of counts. CDR3 amino acids: CASSGYRYTNTEAFF. The DNA of the CDR3 is TGTGCCAGCAGTGGGTATCGATACACGAACACTGAAGCTTTCTTT. The chain joins TRBV6-1 to TRBJ1-1; D gene uncertain. Trimming removed 4 bases from V and 1 base from J, with 13 bases in between. Per germline, CDR1 MNHNS and CDR2 SASEGT. There are 15 residues in the CDR3.

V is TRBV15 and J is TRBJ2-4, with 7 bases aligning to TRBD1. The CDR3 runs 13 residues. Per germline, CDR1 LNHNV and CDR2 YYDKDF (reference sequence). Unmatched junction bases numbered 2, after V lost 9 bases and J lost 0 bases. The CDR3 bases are TGTGCCACGACAGGGCTAGCCAAAAACATTCAGTACTTC. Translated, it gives CATTGLAKNIQYF.

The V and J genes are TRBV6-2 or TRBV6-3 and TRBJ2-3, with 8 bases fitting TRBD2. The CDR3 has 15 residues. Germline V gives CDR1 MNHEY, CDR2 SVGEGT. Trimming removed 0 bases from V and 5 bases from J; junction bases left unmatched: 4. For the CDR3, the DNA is TGTGCCAGCAGTTACTCACTAGCGGTAAAAGATACGCAGTATTTT. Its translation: CASSYSLAVKDTQYF.

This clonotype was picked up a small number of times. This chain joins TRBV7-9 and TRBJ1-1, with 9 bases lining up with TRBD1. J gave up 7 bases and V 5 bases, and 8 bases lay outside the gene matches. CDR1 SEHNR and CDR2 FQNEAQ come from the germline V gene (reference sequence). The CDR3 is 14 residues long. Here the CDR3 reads CASSLGQGWSEAFF. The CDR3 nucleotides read TGTGCCAGCAGCCTGGGACAGGGTTGGAGTGAAGCTTTCTTT.

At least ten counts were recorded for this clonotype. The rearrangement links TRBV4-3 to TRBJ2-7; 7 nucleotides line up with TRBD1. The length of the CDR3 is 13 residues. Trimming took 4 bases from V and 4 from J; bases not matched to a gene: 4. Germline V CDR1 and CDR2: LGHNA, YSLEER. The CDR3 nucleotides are TGCGCCAGCAGCCGGGACAGAGGTTACGAGCAGTACTTC. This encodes CASSRDRGYEQYF.

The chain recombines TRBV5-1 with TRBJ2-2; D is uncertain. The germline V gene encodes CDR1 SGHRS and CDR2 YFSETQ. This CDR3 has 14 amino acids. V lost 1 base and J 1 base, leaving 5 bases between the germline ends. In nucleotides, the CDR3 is TGCGCCAGCAGCTTGATAGTGAACACCGGGGAGCTGTTTTTT. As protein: CASSLIVNTGELFF.

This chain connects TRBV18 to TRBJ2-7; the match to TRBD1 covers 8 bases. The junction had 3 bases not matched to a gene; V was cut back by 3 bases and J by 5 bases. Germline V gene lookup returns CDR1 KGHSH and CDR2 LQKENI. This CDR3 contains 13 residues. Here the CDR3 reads CASSPQGAHEQYV. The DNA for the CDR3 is TGTGCCAGCTCACCCCAGGGGGCACACGAGCAGTACGTC.

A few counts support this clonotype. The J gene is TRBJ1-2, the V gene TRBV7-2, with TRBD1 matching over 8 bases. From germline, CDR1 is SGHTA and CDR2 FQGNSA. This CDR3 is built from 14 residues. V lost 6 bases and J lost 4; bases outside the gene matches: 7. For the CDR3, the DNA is TGTGCCAGCAGGCAGGGACAGGCTATCTATGGCTACACCTTC. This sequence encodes CASRQGQAIYGYTF.

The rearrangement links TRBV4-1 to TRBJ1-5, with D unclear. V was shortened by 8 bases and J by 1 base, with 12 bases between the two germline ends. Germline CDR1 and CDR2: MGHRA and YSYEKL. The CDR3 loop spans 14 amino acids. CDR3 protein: CASSFGQSNQPQHF. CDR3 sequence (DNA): TGCGCCAGCTCCTTTGGGCAGAGCAATCAGCCCCAGCATTTT.

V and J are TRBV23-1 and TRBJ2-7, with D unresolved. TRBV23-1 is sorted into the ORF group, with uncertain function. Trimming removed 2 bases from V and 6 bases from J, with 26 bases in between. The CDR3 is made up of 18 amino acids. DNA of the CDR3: TGCGCCAGCAGTCAAGGCGGCCCGGCTACTAATCCCTGGTGCGAGCAGTACGTC. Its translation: CASSQGGPATNPWCEQYV.

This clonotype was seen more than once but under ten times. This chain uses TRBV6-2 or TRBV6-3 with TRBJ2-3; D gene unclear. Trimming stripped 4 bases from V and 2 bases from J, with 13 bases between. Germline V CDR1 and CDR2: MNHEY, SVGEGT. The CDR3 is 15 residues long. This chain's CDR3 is CASSFNTRPTDTQYF. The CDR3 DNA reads TGTGCCAGCAGTTTTAACACAAGACCCACAGATACGCAGTATTTT.

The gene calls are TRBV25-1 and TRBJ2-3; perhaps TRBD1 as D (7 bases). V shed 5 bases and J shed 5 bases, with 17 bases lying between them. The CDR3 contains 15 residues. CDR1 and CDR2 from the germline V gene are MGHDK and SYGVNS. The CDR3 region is CASSLQGGIKDTQYF. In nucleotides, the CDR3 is TGTGCCAGCAGTCTTCAGGGGGGAATTAAAGATACGCAGTATTTT.

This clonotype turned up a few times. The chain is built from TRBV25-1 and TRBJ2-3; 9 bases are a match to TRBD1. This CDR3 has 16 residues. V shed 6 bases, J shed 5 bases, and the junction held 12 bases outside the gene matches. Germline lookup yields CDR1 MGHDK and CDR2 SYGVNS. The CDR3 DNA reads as TGTGCCAGCAGGTCAACTAGACAGGGGGTGGGAGATACGCAGTATTTT. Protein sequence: CASRSTRQGVGDTQYF.